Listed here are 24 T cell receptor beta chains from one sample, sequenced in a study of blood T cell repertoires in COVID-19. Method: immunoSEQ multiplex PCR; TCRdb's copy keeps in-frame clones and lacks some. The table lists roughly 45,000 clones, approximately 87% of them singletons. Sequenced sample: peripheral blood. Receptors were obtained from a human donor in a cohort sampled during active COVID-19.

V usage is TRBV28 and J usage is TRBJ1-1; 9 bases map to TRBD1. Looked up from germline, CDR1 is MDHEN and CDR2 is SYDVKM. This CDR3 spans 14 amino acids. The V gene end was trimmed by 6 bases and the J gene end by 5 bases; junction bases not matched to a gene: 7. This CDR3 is CASRTQGAKTEAFF. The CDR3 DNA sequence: TGTGCCAGCAGGACACAGGGGGCGAAGACTGAAGCTTTCTTT.

CDR3 amino acids: CASSLEGGIYEQYF. The CDR3, as DNA: TGCGCCAGCAGCTTGGAGGGCGGGATCTACGAGCAGTACTTC. The J gene is TRBJ2-7, the V gene TRBV5-1; D possibly corresponds to TRBD2 (6 bases). Trimming took 0 bases from V and 3 from J, leaving 10 bases between them. CDR3 size: 14 residues. Germline assignment: CDR1 SGHRS and CDR2 YFSETQ. The whole variable domain, filled in from reference TRBV5-1 and TRBJ2-7, reads KAGVTQTPRYLIKTRGQQVTLSCSPISGHRSVSWYQQTPGQGLQFLFEYFSETQRNKGNFPGRFSGRQFSNSRSEMNVSTLELGDSALYLCASSLEGGIYEQYFGPGTRLTVT.

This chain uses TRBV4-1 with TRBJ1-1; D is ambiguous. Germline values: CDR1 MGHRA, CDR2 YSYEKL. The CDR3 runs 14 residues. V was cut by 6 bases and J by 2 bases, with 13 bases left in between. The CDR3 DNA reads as TGCGCCAGCAGTCGGTTTTTTCGAAACACTGAAGCTTTCTTT. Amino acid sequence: CASSRFFRNTEAFF.

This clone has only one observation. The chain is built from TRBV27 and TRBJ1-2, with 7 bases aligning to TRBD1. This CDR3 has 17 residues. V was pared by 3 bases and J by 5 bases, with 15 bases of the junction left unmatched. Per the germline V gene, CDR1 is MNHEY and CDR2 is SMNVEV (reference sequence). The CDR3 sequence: CASSFRAGGRRGYGYTF. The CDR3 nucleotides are TGTGCCAGCAGTTTTAGGGCAGGGGGAAGGAGAGGGTATGGCTACACCTTC.

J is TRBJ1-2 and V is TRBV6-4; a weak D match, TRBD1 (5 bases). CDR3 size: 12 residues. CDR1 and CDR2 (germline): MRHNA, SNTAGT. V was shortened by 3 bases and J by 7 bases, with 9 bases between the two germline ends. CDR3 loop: CASSEGGFGYTF. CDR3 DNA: TGTGCCAGCAGTGAGGGGGGTTTTGGCTACACCTTC.

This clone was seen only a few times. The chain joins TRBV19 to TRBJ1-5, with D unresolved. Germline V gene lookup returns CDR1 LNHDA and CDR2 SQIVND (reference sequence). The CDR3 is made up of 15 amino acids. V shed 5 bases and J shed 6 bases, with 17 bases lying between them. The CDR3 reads CASSQPAPRGQPQHF. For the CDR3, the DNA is TGTGCCAGTAGTCAACCTGCACCGCGGGGTCAGCCCCAGCATTTT. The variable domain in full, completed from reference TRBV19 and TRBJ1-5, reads DGGITQSPKYLFRKEGQNVTLSCEQNLNHDAMYWYRQDPGQGLRLIYYSQIVNDFQKGDIAEGYSVSREKKESFPLTVTSAQKNPTAFYLCASSQPAPRGQPQHFGDGTRLSIL.

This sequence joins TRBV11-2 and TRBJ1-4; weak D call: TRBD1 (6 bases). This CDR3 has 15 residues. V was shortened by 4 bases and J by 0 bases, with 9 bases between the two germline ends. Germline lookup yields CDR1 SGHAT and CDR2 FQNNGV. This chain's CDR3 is CASSSRTATNEKLFF. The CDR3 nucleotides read TGTGCCAGCAGCTCGAGGACAGCAACTAATGAAAAACTGTTTTTT. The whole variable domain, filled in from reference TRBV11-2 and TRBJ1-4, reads EAGVAQSPRYKIIEKRQSVAFWCNPISGHATLYWYQQILGQGPKLLIQFQNNGVVDDSQLPKDRFSAERLKGVDSTLKIQPAKLEDSAVYLCASSSRTATNEKLFFGSGTQLSVL.

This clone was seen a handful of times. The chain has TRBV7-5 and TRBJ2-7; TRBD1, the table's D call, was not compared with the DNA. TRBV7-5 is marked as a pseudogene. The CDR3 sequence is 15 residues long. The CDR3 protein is CVRSSTPGQVYEQYF. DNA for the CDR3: TGTGTCAGAAGCTCTACCCCGGGACAGGTATACGAGCAGTACTTC.

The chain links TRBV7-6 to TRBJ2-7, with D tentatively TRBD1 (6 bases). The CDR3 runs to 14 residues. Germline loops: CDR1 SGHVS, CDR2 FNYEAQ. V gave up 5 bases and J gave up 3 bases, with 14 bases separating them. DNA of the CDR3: TGTGCCAGCAGCCACGACAGGATAGGCTACGAGCAGTACTTC. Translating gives CASSHDRIGYEQYF.

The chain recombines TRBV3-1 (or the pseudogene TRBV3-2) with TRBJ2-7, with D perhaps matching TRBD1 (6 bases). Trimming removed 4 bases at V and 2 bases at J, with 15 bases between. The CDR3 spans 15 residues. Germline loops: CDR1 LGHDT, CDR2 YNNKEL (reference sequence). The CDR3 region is CASSPGHWGPYEQYF. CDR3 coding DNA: TGTGCCAGCAGCCCGGGACACTGGGGTCCCTACGAGCAGTACTTC.

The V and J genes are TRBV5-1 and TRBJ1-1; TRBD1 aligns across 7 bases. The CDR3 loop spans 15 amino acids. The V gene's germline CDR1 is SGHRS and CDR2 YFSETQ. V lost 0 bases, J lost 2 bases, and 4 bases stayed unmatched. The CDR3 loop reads CASSLDGTANTEAFF. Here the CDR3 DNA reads TGCGCCAGCAGCTTGGATGGGACAGCCAACACTGAAGCTTTCTTT.

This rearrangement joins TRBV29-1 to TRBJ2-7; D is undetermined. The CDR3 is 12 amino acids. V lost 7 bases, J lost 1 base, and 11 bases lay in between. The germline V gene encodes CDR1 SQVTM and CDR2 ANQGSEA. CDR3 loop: CSASVSSYEQYF. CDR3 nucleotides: TGCAGCGCTAGTGTAAGTTCCTACGAGCAGTACTTC.

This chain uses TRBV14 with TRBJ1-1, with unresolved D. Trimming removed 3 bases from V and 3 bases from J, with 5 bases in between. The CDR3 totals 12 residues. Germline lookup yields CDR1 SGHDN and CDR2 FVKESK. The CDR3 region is CASSQQYTEAFF. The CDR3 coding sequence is TGTGCCAGCAGCCAGCAGTACACTGAAGCTTTCTTT.

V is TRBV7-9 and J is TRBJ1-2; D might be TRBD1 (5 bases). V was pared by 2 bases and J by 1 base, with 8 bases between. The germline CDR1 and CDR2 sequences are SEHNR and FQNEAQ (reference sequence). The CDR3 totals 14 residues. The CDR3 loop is CASSLIRGNYGYTF. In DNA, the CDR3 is TGTGCCAGCAGCTTAATTAGGGGTAACTATGGCTACACCTTC.

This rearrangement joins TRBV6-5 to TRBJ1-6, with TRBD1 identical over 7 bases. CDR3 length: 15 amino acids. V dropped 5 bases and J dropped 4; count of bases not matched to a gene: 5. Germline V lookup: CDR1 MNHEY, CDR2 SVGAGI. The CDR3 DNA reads TGTGCCAGCAGTCGCATGACAGGGTATAATTCACCCCTCCACTTT. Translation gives CASSRMTGYNSPLHF.

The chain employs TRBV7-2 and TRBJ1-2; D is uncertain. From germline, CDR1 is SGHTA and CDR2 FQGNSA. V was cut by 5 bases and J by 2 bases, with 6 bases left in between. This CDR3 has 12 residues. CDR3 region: CASSNENYGYTF. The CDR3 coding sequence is TGTGCCAGCAGCAATGAGAACTATGGCTACACCTTC.

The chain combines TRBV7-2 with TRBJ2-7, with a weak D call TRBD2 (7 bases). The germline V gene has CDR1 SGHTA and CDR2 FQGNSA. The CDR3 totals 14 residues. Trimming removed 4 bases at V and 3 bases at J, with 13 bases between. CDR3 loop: CASSSRGGNYEQYF. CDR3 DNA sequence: TGTGCCAGCAGCTCGAGGGGGGGCAACTACGAGCAGTACTTC.

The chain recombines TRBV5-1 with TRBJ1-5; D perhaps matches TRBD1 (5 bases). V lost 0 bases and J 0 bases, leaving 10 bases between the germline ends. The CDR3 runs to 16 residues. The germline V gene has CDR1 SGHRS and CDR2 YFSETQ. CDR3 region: CASSLAGGSSNQPQHF. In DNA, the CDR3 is TGCGCCAGCAGCTTGGCGGGGGGGAGTAGCAATCAGCCCCAGCATTTT.

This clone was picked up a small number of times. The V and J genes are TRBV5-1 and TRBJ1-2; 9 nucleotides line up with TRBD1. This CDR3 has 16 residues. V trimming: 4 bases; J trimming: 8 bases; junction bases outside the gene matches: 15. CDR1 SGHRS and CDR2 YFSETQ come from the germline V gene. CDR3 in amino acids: CASSPYPPGQGGGYTF. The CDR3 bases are TGCGCCAGCAGCCCGTATCCCCCGGGACAGGGCGGAGGCTACACCTTC.

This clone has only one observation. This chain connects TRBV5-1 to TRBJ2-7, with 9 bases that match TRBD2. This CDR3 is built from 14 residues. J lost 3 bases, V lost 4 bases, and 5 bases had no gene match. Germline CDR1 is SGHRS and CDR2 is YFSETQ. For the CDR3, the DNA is TGCGCCAGCAGCCTTGCGGGGGGGGACTACGAGCAGTACTTC. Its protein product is CASSLAGGDYEQYF.

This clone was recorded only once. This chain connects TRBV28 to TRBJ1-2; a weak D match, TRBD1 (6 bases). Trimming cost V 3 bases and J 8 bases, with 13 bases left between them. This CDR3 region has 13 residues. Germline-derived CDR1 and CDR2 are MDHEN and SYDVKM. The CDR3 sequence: CASSFRGLWGYTF. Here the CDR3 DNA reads TGTGCCAGCAGTTTCAGGGGTCTATGGGGCTACACCTTC.

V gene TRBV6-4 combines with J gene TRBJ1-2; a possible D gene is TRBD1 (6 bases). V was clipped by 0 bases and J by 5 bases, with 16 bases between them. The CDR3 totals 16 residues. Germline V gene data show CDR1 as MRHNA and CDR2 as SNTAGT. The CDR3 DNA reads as TGTGCCAGCAGTGACTCGGCTATGACAGGCTGGTATGGCTACACCTTC. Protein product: CASSDSAMTGWYGYTF.

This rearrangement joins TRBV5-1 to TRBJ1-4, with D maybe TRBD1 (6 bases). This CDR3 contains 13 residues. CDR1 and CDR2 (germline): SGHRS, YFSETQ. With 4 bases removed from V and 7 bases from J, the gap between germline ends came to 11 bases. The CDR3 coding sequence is TGCGCCAGCAGCATAACAGGGAGTGAAAAACTGTTTTTT. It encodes CASSITGSEKLFF. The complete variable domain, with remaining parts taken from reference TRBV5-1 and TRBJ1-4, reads KAGVTQTPRYLIKTRGQQVTLSCSPISGHRSVSWYQQTPGQGLQFLFEYFSETQRNKGNFPGRFSGRQFSNSRSEMNVSTLELGDSALYLCASSITGSEKLFFGSGTQLSVL.

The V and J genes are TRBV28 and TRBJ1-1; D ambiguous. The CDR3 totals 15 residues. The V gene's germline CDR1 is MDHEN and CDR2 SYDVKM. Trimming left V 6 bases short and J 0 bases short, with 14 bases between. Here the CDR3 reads CASRLASSMNTEAFF. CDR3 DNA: TGTGCCAGCAGGCTCGCTTCCTCTATGAACACTGAAGCTTTCTTT.